This T cell receptor beta chain appears in the sequencing data of a study of T cell repertoires in cytomegalovirus infection. For the study at large: Signatures in public TCR beta sequences pointed to both CMV infection and matching HLA type.

Germline CDR1 reads MNHEY; CDR2 reads SMNVEV (reference sequence). CDR3 length: 13 amino acids. V was cut by 8 bases and J by 2 bases, with 12 bases left in between. TCRdb recomputed calls from the reads with MiXCR, one row per CDR3 protein. The sample has just under 500,000 distinct CDR3 sequences; roughly a third are singletons. This clonotype was seen only a few times. As yet, its antigen is unknown. General study points: The study found HLA-C-restricted CMV-specific TCR beta clonotypes dominating the ex vivo response. Summed frequency of shared TCR beta families picked out CMV carriers who also had the relevant HLA.

Material: cultured PBMCs, obtained from culture after CMV antigen stimulation. This clonotype was sampled from a human donor in good health (CMV status not recorded). Some clones in this sample may be carry-over from other donors' samples. This chain joins TRBV27 and TRBJ1-2; maybe TRBD1 (6 bases). CDR3 loop: CASGDTINYGYTF. The CDR3 nucleotides read TGTGCCAGCGGGGACACTATAAACTATGGCTACACCTTC.